Each of the 9 T cell receptor beta chains below was sequenced from the same sample in a study of blood T cell repertoires in COVID-19. Only in-frame clones appear in the TCRdb table, and some are missing; sequencing was by immunoSEQ multiplex PCR. The table has approximately 240,000 clones, 87% seen once. The material sequenced was peripheral blood. The receptor set was obtained from a woman between 18 and 29 years old who had recovered from COVID-19.

This chain joins TRBV4-3 and TRBJ1-1, with TRBD1 as a possible D gene (5 bases). Trimming stripped 4 bases from V and 0 bases from J, with 9 bases between. CDR1 LGHNA and CDR2 YSLEER come from the germline V gene. CDR3 length equals 14 residues. The CDR3 DNA reads TGCGCCAGCAGCCCGACAGCTTTGAACACTGAAGCTTTCTTT. This gives the protein CASSPTALNTEAFF.

This chain uses TRBV25-1 with TRBJ2-3; no firm D call. This CDR3 contains 14 residues. In germline, CDR1 is MGHDK, CDR2 SYGVNS. V gave up 1 base and J gave up 2 bases, with 7 bases separating them. The chain's CDR3 is CASSESGPTDTQYF. In DNA, the CDR3 is TGTGCCAGCAGTGAATCAGGCCCCACAGATACGCAGTATTTT.

The chain is built from TRBV25-1 and TRBJ1-1; D gene unclear. The germline V gene encodes CDR1 MGHDK and CDR2 SYGVNS. V lost 0 bases and J 2 bases, leaving 7 bases between the germline ends. The CDR3 is made up of 14 amino acids. DNA for the CDR3: TGTGCCAGCAGTGAATATGAGACAAACACTGAAGCTTTCTTT. This translates into CASSEYETNTEAFF. Drawing the rest from reference TRBV25-1 and TRBJ1-1, the complete variable domain is EADIYQTPRYLVIGTGKKITLECSQTMGHDKMYWYQQDPGMELHLIHYSYGVNSTEKGDLSSESTVSRIRTEHFPLTLESARPSHTSQYLCASSEYETNTEAFFGQGTRLTVV.

V and J are TRBV29-1 and TRBJ1-2; 8 bases fit TRBD1. The germline V gene has CDR1 SQVTM and CDR2 ANQGSEA. CDR3 length: 15 residues. Losses at the gene ends were 0 bases for V and 4 bases for J; bases not matched to a gene: 7. CDR3 sequence reads: CSVEDLRTGLYGYTF. The CDR3, as DNA: TGCAGCGTTGAAGATTTGAGGACAGGGCTCTATGGCTACACCTTC.

V and J are TRBV30 and TRBJ2-4; TRBD2 is a possible D gene (5 bases). CDR3 length: 17 residues. V lost 3 bases and J 5 bases, leaving 23 bases between the germline ends. Germline V CDR1 and CDR2: GTSNPN, SVGIG (reference sequence). In nucleotides, the CDR3 is TGTGCCTGGAGGGCCGGGGTGTACAGACCCTTTCAAAACATTCAGTACTTC. Translating gives CAWRAGVYRPFQNIQYF. Supplemented by reference TRBV30 and TRBJ2-4, the full variable domain reads SQTIHQWPATLVQPVGSPLSLECTVEGTSNPNLYWYRQAAGRGLQLLFYSVGIGQISSEVPQNLSASRPQDRQFILSSKKLLLSDSGFYLCAWRAGVYRPFQNIQYFGAGTRLSVL.

This clone was recorded once. This chain connects TRBV2 to TRBJ1-2, with a weak D call TRBD1 (5 bases). V lost 5 bases, J lost 4 bases, and 17 bases lay in between. CDR1 is SNHLY and CDR2 is FYNNEI in the germline V gene. The CDR3 runs to 15 residues. The CDR3 nucleotides read TGTGCCAGCAGTCCAATTTCACAGGCGCCCTATGGCTACACCTTC. As protein: CASSPISQAPYGYTF.

This clone was detected a few times. This rearrangement joins TRBV27 to TRBJ2-1; TRBD2 matches 10 bases. V shed 5 bases and J 10 bases; nucleotides not matched to a gene: 2. The CDR3 loop spans 12 amino acids. Germline values: CDR1 MNHEY, CDR2 SMNVEV (reference sequence). CDR3 loop: CASSLLAGEQFF. In DNA form, the CDR3 reads TGTGCCAGCAGTCTACTAGCGGGAGAGCAGTTCTTC.

This clone has only one observation. V is TRBV7-9 and J is TRBJ2-7; 8 bases are shared with TRBD2. CDR3 length: 15 residues. After removal of 5 bases from V and 2 bases from J, the junction contained 8 bases not matched to a gene. The germline V gene encodes CDR1 SEHNR and CDR2 FQNEAQ (reference sequence). Written as DNA, the CDR3 is TGTGCCAGCAGCCCCGGGGGACTAGGAACCTACGAGCAGTACTTC. Its translation: CASSPGGLGTYEQYF.

This chain connects TRBV6-5 to TRBJ1-3; no reliable D call. The CDR3 spans 15 residues. Between the trimmed V and J ends, which lost 6 bases and 0 bases, there was a span of 12 bases. CDR1 is MNHEY, CDR2 SVGAGI, per germline. CDR3 sequence (DNA): TGTGCCAGCAGCCCCACACCGAACTCTGGAAACACCATATATTTT. Translation gives CASSPTPNSGNTIYF.